This TCR beta chain was sequenced for a study of siplizumab effects on memory and regulatory T cells. General study points: The majority of clones, roughly 80-96% of proliferating CD4+ or CD8+ clones, lacked an assignable naive or memory phenotype. Naive T cells seemed more diverse than memory cells; they also seemed major alloresponse contributors.

Each sample contributed about 10^5 TCR templates to the assay. Data came from immunoSEQ multiplex PCR; TCRdb stores just in-frame clones and leaves some out. Of about 120,000 clones listed, about 94% are singletons. This clone was counted a single time. Its specificity is unknown. CDR1 is SGHTA, CDR2 FQGTGA, per germline. Losses at the gene ends were 5 bases for V and 14 bases for J; bases not matched to a gene: 5. The CDR3 is 13 amino acids. The gene calls are TRBV7-3 and TRBJ2-1; 14 nucleotides line up with TRBD2. This sequence was found in a human donor in good health. The sample taken for sequencing was non-Treg CD4+ T cells sorted from blood. CDR3 coding DNA: TGTGCCAGCAGCCCGACTAGCGGGAGGGCCGAGTTCTTC. Protein product: CASSPTSGRAEFF.